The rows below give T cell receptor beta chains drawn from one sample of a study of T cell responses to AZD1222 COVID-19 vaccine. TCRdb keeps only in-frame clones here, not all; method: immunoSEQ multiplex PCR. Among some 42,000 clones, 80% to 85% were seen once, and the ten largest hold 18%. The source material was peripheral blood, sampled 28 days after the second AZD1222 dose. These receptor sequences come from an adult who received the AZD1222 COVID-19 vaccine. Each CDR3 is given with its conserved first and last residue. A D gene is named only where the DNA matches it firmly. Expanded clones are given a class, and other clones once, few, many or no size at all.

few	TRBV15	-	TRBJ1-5	TGTGCCACCAGCATTAAGAGGGGCAATCAGCCCCAGCATTTT	CATSIKRGNQPQHF
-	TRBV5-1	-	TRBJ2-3	TGCGCCAGTCGGGATGGGATCCTAGCACCTGATAGCACAGATACGCAGTATTTT	CASRDGILAPDSTDTQYF
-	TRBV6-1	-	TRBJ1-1	TGTGCCAGCAGTGAAAGGAGGGCGGGGAACACTGAAGCTTTCTTT	CASSERRAGNTEAFF
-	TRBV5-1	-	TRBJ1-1	TGCGCCAGCAGCTCGGGACTACGCATGAACACTGAAGCTTTCTTT	CASSSGLRMNTEAFF
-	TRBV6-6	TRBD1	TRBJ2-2	TGTGCCAGCAGTTCCGGGACAGGGGTGACCGGGGAGCTGTTTTTT	CASSSGTGVTGELFF
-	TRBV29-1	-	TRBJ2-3	TGCAGCGCCCGCCGGCAGGGGACAGATACGCAGTATTTT	CSARRQGTDTQYF
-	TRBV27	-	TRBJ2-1	TGTGCCAGCTCTATTTGGGCGGGTAACAATGAGCAGTTCTTC	CASSIWAGNNEQFF
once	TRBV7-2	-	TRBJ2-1	TGTGCCAGCAGCTTAGGTGGCTTGATTGGGAAGAATGAGCAGTTCTTC	CASSLGGLIGKNEQFF
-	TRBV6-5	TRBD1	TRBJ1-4	TGTGCCAGCAGTTGGGGACAGGGTAATGAAAAACTGTTTTTT	CASSWGQGNEKLFF
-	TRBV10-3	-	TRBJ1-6	TGTGCCATCAGTGAGTCCGCAGGGTCTAATTCACCCCTCCACTTT	CAISESAGSNSPLHF
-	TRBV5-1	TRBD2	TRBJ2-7	TGCGCCAGCGGCCTCATAGCGGGGTCGTCCTACGAGCAGTACTTC	CASGLIAGSSYEQYF
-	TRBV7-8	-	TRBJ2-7	TGTGCCAGCAGCTTAGAGCGGAGCTCCTACGAGCAGTACTTC	CASSLERSSYEQYF
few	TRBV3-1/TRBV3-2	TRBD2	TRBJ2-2	TGTGCCAGCAGCTGGCCGGGACTAGCGGGGGGACGGAACACCGGGGAGCTGTTTTTT	CASSWPGLAGGRNTGELFF
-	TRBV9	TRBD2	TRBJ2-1	TGTGCCAGCAGCTCGGGCGGGGGGCGCACCTCCTACAATGAGCAGTTCTTC	CASSSGGGRTSYNEQFF
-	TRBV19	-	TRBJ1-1	TGTGCCAGTAGTATCGCCGGGCGAGTAGCTGAAGCTTTCTTT	CASSIAGRVAEAFF
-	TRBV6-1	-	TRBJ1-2	TGTGCCAGCAGTGAAGAAACAACTAACTATGGCTACACCTTC	CASSEETTNYGYTF
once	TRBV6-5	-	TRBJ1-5	TGTGCCAGCAGTTATCCGGGGGGGCCCCAGCATTTT	CASSYPGGPQHF
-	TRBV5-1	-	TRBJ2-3	TGCGCCAGCGAACCGGGACTCACGAAAAACACAGATACGCAGTATTTT	CASEPGLTKNTDTQYF
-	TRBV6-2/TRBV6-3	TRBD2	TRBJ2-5	TGTGCCAGCAGTTATTCCGGACTAGCGGGGGGCTATGGGACCCAGTACTTC	CASSYSGLAGGYGTQYF
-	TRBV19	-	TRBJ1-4	TGTGCCAGTAGTGTTACCCTAGGTCGTGAAAAACTGTTTTTT	CASSVTLGREKLFF
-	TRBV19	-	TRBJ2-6	TGTGCCAGTAGCATGACTAGCTCTGGGGCCAACGTCCTGACTTTC	CASSMTSSGANVLTF
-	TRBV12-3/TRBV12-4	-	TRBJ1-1	TGTGCCAGCAGTTATCCTCGAGCTGAAGCTTTCTTT	CASSYPRAEAFF
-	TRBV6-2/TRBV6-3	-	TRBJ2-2	TGTGCCAGCAGTTACGTGGGGGAGGTCGGGGAGCTGTTTTTT	CASSYVGEVGELFF
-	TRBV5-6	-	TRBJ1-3	TGTGCCACACGGGGACCTGGAAACACCATATATTTT	CATRGPGNTIYF
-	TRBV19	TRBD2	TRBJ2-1	TGTGCCACGTCCGGGAGGGGAGGCTCCTACAATGAGCAGTTCTTC	CATSGRGGSYNEQFF
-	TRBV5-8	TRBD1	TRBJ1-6	TGTGCCAGCAGCCAGGAAGACAGGGGATCTTCACCCCTCCACTTT	CASSQEDRGSSPLHF
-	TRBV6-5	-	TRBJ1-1	TGTGCCAGCAGTTATCGGGGGGTGGGCACTGAAGCTTTCTTT	CASSYRGVGTEAFF
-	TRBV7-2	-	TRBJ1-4	TGTGCCAGCAGTACGGGACTCACGAGGGGAGAAAAACTGTTTTTT	CASSTGLTRGEKLFF
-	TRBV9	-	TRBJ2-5	TGTGCCAGCAGCGTGGGGGTAGCACAAGAGACCCAGTACTTC	CASSVGVAQETQYF
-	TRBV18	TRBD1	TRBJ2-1	TGTGCCAGCTCACCCGGACAGGGAGGCAATGAGCAGTTCTTC	CASSPGQGGNEQFF
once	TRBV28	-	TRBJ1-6	TGTGCCAGCAGTCGGCTAAGGGTGAATTCACCCCTCCACTTT	CASSRLRVNSPLHF
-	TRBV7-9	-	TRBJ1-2	TGTGCCAGCAGCTTATCCGAACATAACGGCTACACCTTC	CASSLSEHNGYTF
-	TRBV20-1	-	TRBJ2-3	TGCAGTGCTAGTCTACCTGGCGGGGGCCGAGATACGCAGTATTTT	CSASLPGGGRDTQYF
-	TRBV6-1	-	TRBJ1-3	TGTGCCAGCAGTGAGACACCTAGCTCTGGAAACACCATATATTTT	CASSETPSSGNTIYF
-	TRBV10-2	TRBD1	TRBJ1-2	TGCGCCAGCAGTGAGTTGTCTGAGTATGGACAGGGTAGAGGCTACACCTTC	CASSELSEYGQGRGYTF
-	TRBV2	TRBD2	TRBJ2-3	TGTGCCAGCAGGGGGGGACTAGCGGGGGACCCCACAGATACGCAGTATTTT	CASRGGLAGDPTDTQYF
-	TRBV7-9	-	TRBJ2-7	TGTGCCAGCAGCTTAGAGGTAGCGTCGAACGAGCAGTACTTC	CASSLEVASNEQYF
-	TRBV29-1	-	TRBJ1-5	TGCAGCGTTGAAGCTGGGAGTGATCAGCCCCAGCATTTT	CSVEAGSDQPQHF
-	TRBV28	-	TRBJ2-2	TGTGCCAGCAGTTTATCTGGGGGGCCCGGGGAGCTGTTTTTT	CASSLSGGPGELFF
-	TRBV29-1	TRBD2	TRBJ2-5	TGCAGCGTCCAAGGGGTTAGCGGGGGGCTCTTTCAAGAGACCCAGTACTTC	CSVQGVSGGLFQETQYF
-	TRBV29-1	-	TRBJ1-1	TGCAGCGTCGGAACAGGGTTTAAGACTGAAGCTTTCTTT	CSVGTGFKTEAFF
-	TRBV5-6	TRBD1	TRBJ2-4	TGTGCCAGCAGGGTAGGCAGGGGGCGGGTGGCCGGGCAGTACTTC	CASRVGRGRVAGQYF
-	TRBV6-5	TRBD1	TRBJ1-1	TGTGCCAGCAGTCCTGGACAGGGTTACACTGAAGCTTTCTTT	CASSPGQGYTEAFF
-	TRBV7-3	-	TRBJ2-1	TGTGCCAGCAGCTTAGTGAACAGCAATGAGCAGTTCTTC	CASSLVNSNEQFF
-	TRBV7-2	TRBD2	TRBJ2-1	TGTGCCAGCAGCAAAACTAGCGGGGCTGCCTACAATGAGCAGTTCTTC	CASSKTSGAAYNEQFF
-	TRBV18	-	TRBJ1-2	TGTGCCAGCTCCCTCACGGGGGGTTTTAACTATGGCTACACCTTC	CASSLTGGFNYGYTF
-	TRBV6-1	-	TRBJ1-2	TGTGCCAGCACGGGTGGGGACGCACTTGGGGGCTACACCTTC	CASTGGDALGGYTF
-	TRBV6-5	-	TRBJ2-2	TGTGCCAGCAGTTACTCGAGGCGCGGGGTCACCGGGGAGCTGTTTTTT	CASSYSRRGVTGELFF
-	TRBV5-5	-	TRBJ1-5	TGTGCCAGCAGCTTGTCCACGGGAGGGAATCAGCCCCAGCATTTT	CASSLSTGGNQPQHF
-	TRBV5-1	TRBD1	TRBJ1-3	TGCGCCAGCAGCACCTTACAGGGGGCCTCTGGAAACACCATATATTTT	CASSTLQGASGNTIYF
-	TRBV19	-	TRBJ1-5	TGTGCCAGTAGTATTGAGCTTGGACAGTTGAGTCAGCCCCAGCATTTT	CASSIELGQLSQPQHF
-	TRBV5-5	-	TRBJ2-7	TGTGCCAGCAGCCCTCTTTCCTACGAGCAGTACTTC	CASSPLSYEQYF
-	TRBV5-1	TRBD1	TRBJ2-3	TGCGCCAGCAGCCTTCGACAGGGAAGCACAGATACGCAGTATTTT	CASSLRQGSTDTQYF
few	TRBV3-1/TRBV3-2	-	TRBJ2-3	TGTGCCAGCAGCCAAGAGGGTGGGGGGGCTAGCACAGATACGCAGTATTTT	CASSQEGGGASTDTQYF
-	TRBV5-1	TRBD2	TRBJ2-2	TGCGCCAGCAGGACTAGCGGGGCGAACACCGGGGAGCTGTTTTTT	CASRTSGANTGELFF
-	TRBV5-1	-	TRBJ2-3	TGCGCCAGCAGCTTTCTGGATACGCAGTATTTT	CASSFLDTQYF
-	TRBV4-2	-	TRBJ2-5	TGTGCCAGCAGCTCTCGCGGGGGCGAGGAGACCCAGTACTTC	CASSSRGGEETQYF
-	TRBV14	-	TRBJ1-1	TGTGCCAGCAGCCAAGATCGGGCAACACTGAACACTGAAGCTTTCTTT	CASSQDRATLNTEAFF
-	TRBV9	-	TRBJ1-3	TGTGCCAGCAGCGTAGCTGTCAGAAACACCATATATTTT	CASSVAVRNTIYF